One and the same sample provided the 18 T cell receptor beta chains below, sequenced in a study of cytomegalovirus exposure and HLA in healthy donors. In the PCR, 60 Vbeta and 13 Jbeta primers were used. The repertoire was sequenced with immunoSEQ multiplex PCR; TCRdb's copy has only in-frame clones and lacks some. The sample yields roughly 180,000 clones, roughly 9.5% seen once. The sequencing input was PBMCs. The source of these receptors is a woman younger than 45 in good health and CMV-seropositive.

The J gene is TRBJ2-1, the V gene TRBV9; no clear D. The germline gives CDR1 SGDLS, CDR2 YYNGEE. The length of the CDR3 is 15 residues. Trimming removed 0 bases from V and 7 bases from J, with 14 bases in between. The CDR3 DNA is TGTGCCAGCAGCGTAGGCACCGAGGTTCCGAATGAGCAGTTCTTC. Encoded protein: CASSVGTEVPNEQFF.

This clone was seen once. The chain couples TRBV7-2 to TRBJ2-4; 12 bases are a match to TRBD1. CDR1 is SGHTA and CDR2 is FQGNSA in the germline V gene. The CDR3 has 14 amino acids. The J segment lost 7 bases and the V segment lost 3 bases, leaving 1 base of the junction unmatched. The CDR3 DNA sequence: TGTGCCAGCAGCTTGGGACAGGGGGCGAACATTCAGTACTTC. Translated: CASSLGQGANIQYF. The full variable domain, completed using reference TRBV7-2 and TRBJ2-4, is GAGVSQSPSNKVTEKGKDVELRCDPISGHTALYWYRQSLGQGLEFLIYFQGNSAPDKSGLPSDRFSAERTGGSVSTLTIQRTQQEDSAVYLCASSLGQGANIQYFGAGTRLSVL.

The rearrangement links TRBV4-1 to TRBJ1-5; TRBD1 matches 11 bases. The length of the CDR3 is 18 residues. The germline CDR1 and CDR2 sequences are MGHRA and YSYEKL. Trimming took 3 bases from V and 0 from J; bases not matched to a gene: 7. CDR3 region: CASSQKGTGGYSNQPQHF. The CDR3, as DNA: TGCGCCAGCAGCCAGAAAGGGACAGGGGGATATAGCAATCAGCCCCAGCATTTT.

There are a few counts of this clone. The chain carries TRBV29-1 and TRBJ2-7; 8 positions agree with TRBD1. Germline loops: CDR1 SQVTM, CDR2 ANQGSEA. This CDR3 comprises 13 residues. V shed 7 bases, J shed 5 bases, and the junction held 10 bases outside the gene matches. CDR3 sequence (DNA): TGCAGCGCCGAGACAGGGGTGGACGACGAGCAGTACTTC. Its protein is CSAETGVDDEQYF.

The rearrangement joins TRBV6-1 to TRBJ2-7, with TRBD1 matching 9 bases. CDR1 is MNHNS, CDR2 SASEGT, per germline. The CDR3 is made up of 15 amino acids. J lost 8 bases, V lost 0 bases, and 8 bases had no gene match. The CDR3 loop is CASSEAGQGRTQQYF. The CDR3 DNA follows: TGTGCCAGCAGTGAAGCGGGACAGGGAAGGACCCAGCAGTACTTC.

This clone was detected a few times. This rearrangement joins TRBV4-1 to TRBJ1-1; the match to TRBD1 covers 8 bases. Trimming removed 0 bases from V and 11 bases from J; junction bases left unmatched: 8. The CDR3 totals 14 residues. Per germline, CDR1 MGHRA and CDR2 YSYEKL. CDR3 nucleotides: TGCGCCAGCAGCCAAGAAGTAACAGGGGGGGCGGCTTTCTTT. Encoded protein: CASSQEVTGGAAFF.

The chain links TRBV6-5 to TRBJ1-1; D call uncertain. Germline CDR1 reads MNHEY; CDR2 reads SVGAGI. The CDR3 runs 12 residues. V was pared by 7 bases and J by 1 base, with 7 bases between. CDR3 amino acids: CASILKNTEAFF. The CDR3, as DNA: TGTGCCAGCATACTGAAGAACACTGAAGCTTTCTTT.

This clone was recorded a few times. The chain couples TRBV14 to TRBJ2-3, with 7 bases that match TRBD1. The germline CDR1 and CDR2 sequences are SGHDN and FVKESK. The CDR3 contains 14 residues. Germline trimming cut 5 bases from V and 1 base from J; bases unmatched to any gene: 3. The CDR3 DNA follows: TGTGCCAGCAGCAGAACAGGGGGCACAGATACGCAGTATTTT. The encoded protein is CASSRTGGTDTQYF.

A few counts support this clone. The chain recombines TRBV10-2 with TRBJ2-3; D might be TRBD2 (6 bases). Germline assignment: CDR1 WSHSY and CDR2 SAAADI. V was cut by 4 bases and J by 4 bases, with 12 bases left in between. The CDR3 runs 14 residues. CDR3 coding DNA: TGCGCCAGCAGTGTGGGAGTAGCGGCAGATACGCAGTATTTT. The encoded protein is CASSVGVAADTQYF.

This clone was counted only a few times. At one end, the junction sequence differs from germline, possibly due to a read error. This chain uses TRBV4-2 with TRBJ2-3; 7 bases match TRBD1. This CDR3 is 15 amino acids long. CDR1 and CDR2 (germline): LGHNA, YNFKEQ. For the CDR3, the DNA is TGTGCCAGCAGCCAAGAGACACGCCGGACAGGTACGCAGTATTTT. Its protein product is CASSQETRRTGTQYF.

The chain recombines TRBV13 with TRBJ2-2; no definite D call. Germline loops: CDR1 PRHDT, CDR2 FYEKMQ (reference sequence). The length of the CDR3 is 11 residues. Deletions cut 8 bases from V and 6 bases from J, with 7 bases between. CDR3 sequence reads: CASPAAGELFF. The CDR3 nucleotides read TGTGCCAGCCCGGCGGCCGGGGAGCTGTTTTTT.

This clone occurred a few times. The rearrangement uses TRBV5-5 and TRBJ2-7, with TRBD1 as a possible D gene (5 bases). The V end was cut by 2 bases, the J end by 2 bases, with 23 bases between. CDR3 length: 18 amino acids. The germline V gene has CDR1 SGHKS and CDR2 YYEKEE (reference sequence). The CDR3 DNA follows: TGTGCCAGCAGCTTAGTCGATCGGTTCCAGGGATTGACCTACGAGCAGTACTTC. The encoded protein is CASSLVDRFQGLTYEQYF.

A few counts support this clone. The gene calls are TRBV27 and TRBJ1-1; D remains ambiguous. CDR1 and CDR2 (germline): MNHEY, SMNVEV (reference sequence). V gave up 2 bases and J gave up 0 bases, with 7 bases separating them. The CDR3 spans 14 residues. The CDR3 loop reads CASSLNGMNTEAFF. The DNA for the CDR3 is TGTGCCAGCAGTTTAAACGGGATGAACACTGAAGCTTTCTTT.

This chain links TRBV5-1 with TRBJ1-1, with TRBD1 as a possible D gene (5 bases). V gave up 1 base and J gave up 3 bases, with 16 bases separating them. The CDR3 contains 16 residues. Germline lookup yields CDR1 SGHRS and CDR2 YFSETQ. Here the CDR3 DNA reads TGCGCCAGCAGCTTGACGGCAGGGAGGTTAGACACTGAAGCTTTCTTT. It yields the protein CASSLTAGRLDTEAFF.

This clone showed up just a few times. This chain joins TRBV15 and TRBJ2-5, with TRBD2 identical over 8 bases. V trimming: 6 bases; J trimming: 1 base; junction bases outside the gene matches: 7. The CDR3 has 15 amino acids. From germline, CDR1 is LNHNV and CDR2 YYDKDF (reference sequence). CDR3 in amino acids: CATSILAGLQETQYF. The CDR3 bases are TGTGCCACCAGTATTTTAGCGGGGCTCCAAGAGACCCAGTACTTC. The variable domain in full, with the rest retrieved from reference TRBV15 and TRBJ2-5, is DAMVIQNPRYQVTQFGKPVTLSCSQTLNHNVMYWYQQKSSQAPKLLFHYYDKDFNNEADTPDNFQSRRPNTSFCFLDIRSPGLGDTAMYLCATSILAGLQETQYFGPGTRLLVL.

CDR3 sequence (DNA): TGTGCCAGTAGTGGGAGGGGAATTAACTATGGCTACACCTTC. Its translation is CASSGRGINYGYTF. The chain couples TRBV19 to TRBJ1-2; weak D call: TRBD1 (5 bases). In germline, CDR1 is LNHDA, CDR2 SQIVND (reference sequence). This CDR3 has 14 residues. V lost 5 bases and J 1 base, leaving 11 bases between the germline ends.

This clone was detected only a few times. The chain is built from TRBV30 and TRBJ2-7; a weak D match, TRBD1 (5 bases). The ends were cut back, 1 base at V and 3 bases at J, with 10 bases in the middle. Germline assignment: CDR1 GTSNPN and CDR2 SVGIG (reference sequence). The CDR3 sequence is 13 residues long. The CDR3 sequence is CAWSEGIDYEQYF. The CDR3, as DNA: TGTGCCTGGAGTGAGGGGATTGACTACGAGCAGTACTTC.

The chain has TRBV4-2 and TRBJ2-3; tentatively, D is TRBD2 (5 bases). The V end was cut by 4 bases, the J end by 6 bases, with 17 bases between. The CDR3 covers 15 residues. The germline gives CDR1 LGHNA, CDR2 YNFKEQ. CDR3: CASSPGTRWEDTQYF. The CDR3 nucleotides read TGTGCCAGCAGCCCGGGTACGAGGTGGGAGGATACGCAGTATTTT.